The clone carrying this T cell receptor (beta chain) was recorded many times. Trimming shortened V by 5 bases and J by 6 bases, and 14 bases separated the two germline ends. Germline V gene data show CDR1 as SGHTA and CDR2 as FQGNSA. The CDR3 runs to 13 residues. The sample comes from a study of T cells of healthy individuals. TCRdb reprocessed the 5' RACE reads via MiXCR and lists one record per CDR3 protein. The sample consists of tens of thousands of distinct CDR3 sequences, roughly 14% of them appearing once. The TCR was taken from a human donor in good health. The chain combines TRBV7-2 with TRBJ2-7; D not certain. The CDR3 DNA follows: TGTGCCAGCAGCCCGGGTCGGTTCAGCGAGCAGTACTTC. Amino acid sequence: CASSPGRFSEQYF. The full variable domain, with the rest looked up from reference TRBV7-2 and TRBJ2-7, is GAGVSQSPSNKVTEKGKDVELRCDPISGHTALYWYRQSLGQGLEFLIYFQGNSAPDKSGLPSDRFSAERTGGSVSTLTIQRTQQEDSAVYLCASSPGRFSEQYFGPGTRLTVT.